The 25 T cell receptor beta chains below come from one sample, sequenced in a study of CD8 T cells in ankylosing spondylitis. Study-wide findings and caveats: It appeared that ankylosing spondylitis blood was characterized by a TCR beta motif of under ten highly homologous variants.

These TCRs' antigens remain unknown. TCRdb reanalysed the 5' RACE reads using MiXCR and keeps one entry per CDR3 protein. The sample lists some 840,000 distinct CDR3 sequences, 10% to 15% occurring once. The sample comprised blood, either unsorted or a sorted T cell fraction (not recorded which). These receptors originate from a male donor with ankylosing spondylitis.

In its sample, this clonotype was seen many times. The CDR3 DNA reads as TGTGCCACCAGCAGAGGAAGCCTATCCCTCTCCTACGAGCAGTACTTC. This translates into CATSRGSLSLSYEQYF. V usage is TRBV15 and J usage is TRBJ2-7; D not resolved. With 1 base removed from V and 0 bases from J, the gap between germline ends came to 13 bases. The CDR3 spans 16 residues. From germline, CDR1 is LNHNV and CDR2 YYDKDF (reference sequence).

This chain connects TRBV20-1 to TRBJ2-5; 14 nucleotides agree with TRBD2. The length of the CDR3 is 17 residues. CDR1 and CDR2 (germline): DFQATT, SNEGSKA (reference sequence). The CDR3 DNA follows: TGCAGCGGCGTCGGGACTAGCGGGGGCCTGTACCAAGAGACCCAGTACTTC. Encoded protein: CSGVGTSGGLYQETQYF.

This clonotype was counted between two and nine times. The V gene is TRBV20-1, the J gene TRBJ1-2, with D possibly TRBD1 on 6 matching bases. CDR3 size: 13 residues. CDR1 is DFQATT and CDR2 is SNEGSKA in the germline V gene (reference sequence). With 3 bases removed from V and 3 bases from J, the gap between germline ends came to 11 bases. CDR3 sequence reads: CSASLGAYYGYTF. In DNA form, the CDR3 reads TGCAGTGCTAGCTTGGGGGCTTACTATGGCTACACCTTC.

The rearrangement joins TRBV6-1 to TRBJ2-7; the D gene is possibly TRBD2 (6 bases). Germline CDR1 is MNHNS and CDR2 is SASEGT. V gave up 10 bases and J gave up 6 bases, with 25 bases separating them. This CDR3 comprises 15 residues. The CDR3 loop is CAIINRDFTSREQYF. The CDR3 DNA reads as TGTGCCATCATCAACCGGGACTTCACATCCCGCGAGCAGTACTTC.

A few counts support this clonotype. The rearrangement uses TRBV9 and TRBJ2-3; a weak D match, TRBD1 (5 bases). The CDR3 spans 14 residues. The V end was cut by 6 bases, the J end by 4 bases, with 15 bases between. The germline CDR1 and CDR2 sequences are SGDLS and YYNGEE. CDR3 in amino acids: CASNFQGPADTQYF. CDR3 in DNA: TGTGCCAGCAACTTTCAGGGCCCTGCAGATACGCAGTATTTT.

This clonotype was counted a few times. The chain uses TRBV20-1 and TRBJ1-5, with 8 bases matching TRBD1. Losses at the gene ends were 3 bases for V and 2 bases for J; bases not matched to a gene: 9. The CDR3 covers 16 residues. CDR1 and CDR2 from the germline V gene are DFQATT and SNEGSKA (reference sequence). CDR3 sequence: CSARGTGSWGNQPQHF. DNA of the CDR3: TGCAGTGCTAGGGGGACAGGAAGTTGGGGCAATCAGCCCCAGCATTTT.

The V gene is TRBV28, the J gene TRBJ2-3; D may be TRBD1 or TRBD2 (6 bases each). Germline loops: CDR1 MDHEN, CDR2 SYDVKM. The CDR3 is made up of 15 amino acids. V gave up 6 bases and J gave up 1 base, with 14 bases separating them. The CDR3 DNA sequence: TGTGCCAGCAGGGGGGGAGAGGGGGGCACAGATACGCAGTATTTT. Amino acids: CASRGGEGGTDTQYF.

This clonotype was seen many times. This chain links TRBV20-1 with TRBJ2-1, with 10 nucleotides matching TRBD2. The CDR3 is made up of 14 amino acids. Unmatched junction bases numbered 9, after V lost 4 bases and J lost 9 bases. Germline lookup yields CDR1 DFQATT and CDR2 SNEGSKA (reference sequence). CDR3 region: CSAIPSGRDREQFF. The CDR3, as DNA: TGCAGTGCTATACCTAGCGGGAGAGACCGTGAGCAGTTCTTC.

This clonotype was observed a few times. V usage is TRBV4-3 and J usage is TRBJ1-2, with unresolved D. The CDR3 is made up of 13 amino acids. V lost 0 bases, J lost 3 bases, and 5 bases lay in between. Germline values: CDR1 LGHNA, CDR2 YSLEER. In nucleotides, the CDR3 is TGCGCCAGCAGCCAAGATATGCACTATGGCTACACCTTC. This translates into CASSQDMHYGYTF.

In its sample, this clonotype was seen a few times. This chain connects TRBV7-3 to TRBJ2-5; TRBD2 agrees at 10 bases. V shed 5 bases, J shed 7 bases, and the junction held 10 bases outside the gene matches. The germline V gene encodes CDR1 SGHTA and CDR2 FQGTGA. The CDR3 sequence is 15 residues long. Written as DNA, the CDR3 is TGTGCCAGCAGCCCTAGCGGGGGCTACGGTGGGACCCAGTACTTC. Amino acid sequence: CASSPSGGYGGTQYF.

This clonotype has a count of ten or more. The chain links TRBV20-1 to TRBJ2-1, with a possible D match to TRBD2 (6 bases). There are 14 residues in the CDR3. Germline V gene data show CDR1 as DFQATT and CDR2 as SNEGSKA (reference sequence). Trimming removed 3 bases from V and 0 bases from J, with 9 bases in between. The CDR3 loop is CSARRDLSYNEQFF. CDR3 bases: TGCAGTGCTAGGCGGGACCTCTCCTACAATGAGCAGTTCTTC.

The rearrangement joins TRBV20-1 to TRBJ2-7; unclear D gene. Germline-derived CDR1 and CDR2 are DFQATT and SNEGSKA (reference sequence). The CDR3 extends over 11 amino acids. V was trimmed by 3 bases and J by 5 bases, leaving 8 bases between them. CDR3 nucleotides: TGCAGTGCTAGTAATTTGGACGAGCAGTACTTC. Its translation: CSASNLDEQYF.

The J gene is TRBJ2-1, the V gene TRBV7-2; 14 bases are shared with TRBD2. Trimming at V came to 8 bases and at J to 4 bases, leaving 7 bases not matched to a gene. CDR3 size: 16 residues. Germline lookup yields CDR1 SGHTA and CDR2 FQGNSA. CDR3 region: CASAGLAGVAYNEQFF. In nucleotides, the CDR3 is TGTGCCAGCGCGGGACTAGCGGGGGTAGCTTACAATGAGCAGTTCTTC.

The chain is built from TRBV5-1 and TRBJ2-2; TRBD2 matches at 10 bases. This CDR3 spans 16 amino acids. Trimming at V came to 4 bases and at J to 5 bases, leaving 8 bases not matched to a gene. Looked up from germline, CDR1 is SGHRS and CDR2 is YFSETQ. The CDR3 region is CASSTQAGGRTGELFF. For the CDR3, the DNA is TGCGCCAGCAGCACGCAAGCGGGAGGGCGGACCGGGGAGCTGTTTTTT.

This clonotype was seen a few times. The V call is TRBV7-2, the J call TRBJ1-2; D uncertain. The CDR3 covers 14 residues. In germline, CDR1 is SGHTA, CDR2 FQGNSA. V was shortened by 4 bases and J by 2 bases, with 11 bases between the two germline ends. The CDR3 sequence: CASSSAVRNYGYTF. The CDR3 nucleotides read TGTGCCAGCAGCTCAGCAGTCAGGAACTATGGCTACACCTTC.

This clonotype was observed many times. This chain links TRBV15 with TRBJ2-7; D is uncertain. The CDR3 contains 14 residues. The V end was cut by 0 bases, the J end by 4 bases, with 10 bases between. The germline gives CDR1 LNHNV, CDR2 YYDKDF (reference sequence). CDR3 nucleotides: TGTGCCACCAGCAGAGACCTATCATTATACGAGCAGTACTTC. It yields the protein CATSRDLSLYEQYF.

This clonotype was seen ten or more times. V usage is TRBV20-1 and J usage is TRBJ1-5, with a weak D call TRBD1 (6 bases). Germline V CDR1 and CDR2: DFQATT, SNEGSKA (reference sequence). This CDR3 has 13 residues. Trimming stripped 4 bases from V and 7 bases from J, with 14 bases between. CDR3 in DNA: TGCAGTGCTATAGGGGGGGCATCACAGCCCCAGCATTTT. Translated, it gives CSAIGGASQPQHF.

CDR3 loop: CASSQTRDYNEQFF. As DNA, the CDR3 is TGTGCCAGCAGTCAGACCCGGGACTATAATGAGCAGTTCTTC. The chain carries TRBV6-2 or TRBV6-3 and TRBJ2-1, with TRBD2 identical over 7 bases. CDR3 length: 14 amino acids. From germline, CDR1 is MNHEY and CDR2 SVGEGT. The V gene end was trimmed by 5 bases and the J gene end by 7 bases; junction bases not matched to a gene: 8.

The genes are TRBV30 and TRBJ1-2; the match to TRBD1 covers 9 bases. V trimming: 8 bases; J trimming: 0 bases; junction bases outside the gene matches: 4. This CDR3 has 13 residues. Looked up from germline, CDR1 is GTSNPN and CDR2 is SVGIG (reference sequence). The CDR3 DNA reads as TGTGCCGGACAGGGGACATCTAACTATGGCTACACCTTC. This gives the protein CAGQGTSNYGYTF.

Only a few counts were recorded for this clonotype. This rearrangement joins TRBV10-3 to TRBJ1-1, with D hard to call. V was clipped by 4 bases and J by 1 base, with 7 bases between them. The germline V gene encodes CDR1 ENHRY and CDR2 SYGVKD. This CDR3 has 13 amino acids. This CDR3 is CAISAGGNTEAFF. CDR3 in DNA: TGTGCCATCAGTGCAGGAGGGAACACTGAAGCTTTCTTT.

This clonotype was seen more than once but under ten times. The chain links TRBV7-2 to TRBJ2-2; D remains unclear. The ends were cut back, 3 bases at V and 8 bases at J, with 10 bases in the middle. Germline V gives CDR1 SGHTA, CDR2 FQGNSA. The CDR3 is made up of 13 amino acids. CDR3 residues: CASSLLRRGELFF. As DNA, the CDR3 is TGTGCCAGCAGCTTGCTTCGAAGGGGGGAGCTGTTTTTT.

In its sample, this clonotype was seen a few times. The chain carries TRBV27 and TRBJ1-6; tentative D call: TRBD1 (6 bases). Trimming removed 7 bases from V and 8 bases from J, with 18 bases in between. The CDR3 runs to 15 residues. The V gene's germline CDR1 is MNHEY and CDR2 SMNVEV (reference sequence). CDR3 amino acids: CASKGGARGDSPLHF. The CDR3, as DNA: TGTGCCAGCAAGGGGGGGGCGCGTGGAGATTCACCCCTCCACTTT.

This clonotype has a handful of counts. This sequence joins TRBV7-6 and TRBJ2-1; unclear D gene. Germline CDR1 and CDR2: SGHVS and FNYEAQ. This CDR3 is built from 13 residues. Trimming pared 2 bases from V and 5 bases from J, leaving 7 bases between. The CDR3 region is CASSLSIHNEQFF. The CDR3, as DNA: TGTGCCAGCAGCTTATCAATCCACAATGAGCAGTTCTTC.

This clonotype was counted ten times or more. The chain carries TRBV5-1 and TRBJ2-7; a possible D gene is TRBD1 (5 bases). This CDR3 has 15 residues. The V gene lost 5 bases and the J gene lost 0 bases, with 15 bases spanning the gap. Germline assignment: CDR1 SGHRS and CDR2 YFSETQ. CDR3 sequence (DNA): TGCGCCAGCAGTCCGCAGGGCTCCAGCTCCTACGAGCAGTACTTC. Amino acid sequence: CASSPQGSSSYEQYF.

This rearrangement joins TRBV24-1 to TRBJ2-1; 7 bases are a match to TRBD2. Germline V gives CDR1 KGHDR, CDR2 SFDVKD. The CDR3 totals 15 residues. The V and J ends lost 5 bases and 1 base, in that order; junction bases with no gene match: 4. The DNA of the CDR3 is TGTGCCACCAGTGGCGGGAGTATGTCCTACAATGAGCAGTTCTTC. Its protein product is CATSGGSMSYNEQFF.